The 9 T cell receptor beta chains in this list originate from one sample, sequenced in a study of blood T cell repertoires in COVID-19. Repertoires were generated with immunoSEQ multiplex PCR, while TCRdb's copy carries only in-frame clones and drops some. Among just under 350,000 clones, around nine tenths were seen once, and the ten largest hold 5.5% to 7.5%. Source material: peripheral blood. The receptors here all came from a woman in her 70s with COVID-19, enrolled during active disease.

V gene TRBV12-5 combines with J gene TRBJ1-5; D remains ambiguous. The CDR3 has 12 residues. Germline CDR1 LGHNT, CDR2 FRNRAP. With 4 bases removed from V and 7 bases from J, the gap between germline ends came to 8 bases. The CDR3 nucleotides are TGTGCTAGTGGTTCGAATGCGCAGCCCCAGCATTTT. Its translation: CASGSNAQPQHF.

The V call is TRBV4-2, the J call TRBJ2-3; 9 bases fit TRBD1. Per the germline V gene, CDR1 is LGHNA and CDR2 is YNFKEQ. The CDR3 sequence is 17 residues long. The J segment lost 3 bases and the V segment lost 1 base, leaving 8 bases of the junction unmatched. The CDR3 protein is CASSQVLGQGGTDTQYF. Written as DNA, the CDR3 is TGTGCCAGCAGCCAAGTACTGGGACAGGGAGGAACAGATACGCAGTATTTT.

The CDR3 coding sequence is TGTGCCAGCAGAGCGGGGACCCCTAATAATTCACCCCTCCACTTT. Translating it yields CASRAGTPNNSPLHF. This chain joins TRBV5-8 and TRBJ1-6, with TRBD1 as a possible D gene (5 bases). This CDR3 is 15 amino acids long. CDR1 and CDR2 from the germline V gene are SGHTS and YDEGEE. The ends were cut back, 5 bases at V and 5 bases at J, with 14 bases in the middle.

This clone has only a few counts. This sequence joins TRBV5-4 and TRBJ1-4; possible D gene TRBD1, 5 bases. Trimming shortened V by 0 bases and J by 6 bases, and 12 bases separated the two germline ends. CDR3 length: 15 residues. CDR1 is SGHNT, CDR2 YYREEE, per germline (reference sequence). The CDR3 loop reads CASSLAGGNDEKLFF. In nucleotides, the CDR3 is TGTGCCAGCAGCTTGGCGGGGGGGAACGATGAAAAACTGTTTTTT.

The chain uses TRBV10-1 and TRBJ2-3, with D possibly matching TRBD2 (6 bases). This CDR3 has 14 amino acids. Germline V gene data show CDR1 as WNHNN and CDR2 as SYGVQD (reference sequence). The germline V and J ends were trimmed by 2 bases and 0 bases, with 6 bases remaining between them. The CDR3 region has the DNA TGCGCCAGCAGTGAGGGGGGGAGCACAGATACGCAGTATTTT. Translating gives CASSEGGSTDTQYF.

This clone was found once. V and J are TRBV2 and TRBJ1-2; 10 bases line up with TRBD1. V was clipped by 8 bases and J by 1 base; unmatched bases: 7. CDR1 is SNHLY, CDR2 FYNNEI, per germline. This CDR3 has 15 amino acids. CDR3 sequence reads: CASRDRGLLNYGYTF. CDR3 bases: TGTGCCAGCCGGGACAGGGGCCTTCTTAACTATGGCTACACCTTC.

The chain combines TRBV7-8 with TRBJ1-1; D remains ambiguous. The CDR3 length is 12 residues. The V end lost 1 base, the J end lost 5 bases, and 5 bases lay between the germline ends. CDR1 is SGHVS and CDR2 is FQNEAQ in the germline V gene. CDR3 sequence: CASSLVSTEAFF. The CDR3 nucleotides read TGTGCCAGCAGCTTAGTATCTACTGAAGCTTTCTTT.

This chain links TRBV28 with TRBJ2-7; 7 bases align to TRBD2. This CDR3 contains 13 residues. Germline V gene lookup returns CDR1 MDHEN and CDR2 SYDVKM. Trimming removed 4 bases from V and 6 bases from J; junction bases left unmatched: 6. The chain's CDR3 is CASSSFPGGEQYF. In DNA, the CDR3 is TGTGCCAGCAGTTCATTCCCGGGGGGCGAGCAGTACTTC.

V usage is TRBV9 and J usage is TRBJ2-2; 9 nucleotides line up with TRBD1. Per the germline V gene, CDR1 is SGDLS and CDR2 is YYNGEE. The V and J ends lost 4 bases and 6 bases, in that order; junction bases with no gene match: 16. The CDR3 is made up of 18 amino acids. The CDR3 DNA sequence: TGTGCCAGCAGCCCGACCTCTGCGACAGGGGGGTGGGCCGGGGAGCTGTTTTTT. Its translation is CASSPTSATGGWAGELFF.